This T cell receptor beta chain was captured by sequencing in a study of tumor and adjacent non-tumor tissue in lung cancer. Turning to the study itself: Patients comprised 12 adenocarcinoma, 2 squamous cell carcinoma and 1 small cell lung cancer.

Study-wide results and limits: Tumor TCR diversity, when higher, was linked to shorter survival. Tumor repertoires had a smaller top 100 clone share than normal lung.

Many counts were recorded for this clonotype. What it recognizes is unknown. A modified ARM-PCR protocol with three rounds of nested PCR amplified TCRbeta. MiXCR, run by TCRdb on the multiplex PCR reads, gives a single entry per CDR3 protein. The data show about 200,000 distinct CDR3 sequences, 60% to 85% seen once. Germline V gene lookup returns CDR1 SGHRS and CDR2 YFSETQ. The CDR3 is 14 residues long. Unmatched junction bases numbered 1, after V lost 0 bases and J lost 5 bases. No cell sorting was done before RNA was extracted from the tissue. Newly diagnosed lung cancer patients had thoracic surgery in China, August–November 2014, without prior chemotherapy.

The chain has TRBV5-1 and TRBJ1-4, with 7 nucleotides matching TRBD1. The TCR sequence derives from a man aged 55-75 years with non-small cell lung cancer. The sequencing sample was made of lung tumor tissue. The CDR3 spells CASSLDRGNEKLFF. The CDR3 region has the DNA TGCGCCAGCAGCTTGGACAGGGGCAATGAAAAACTGTTTTTT.